The next 19 T cell receptor beta chains were all read from a single sample in a study of T cell responses to AZD1222 COVID-19 vaccine. Here immunoSEQ multiplex PCR was the method, and the copy in TCRdb shows in-frame clones only, minus some. The table has 90,000 to 150,000 clones, more than 75% seen once; the top ten hold about 3.3%. The sample consisted of peripheral blood, taken 28 days after the second AZD1222 dose. These receptors originate from an adult who received the AZD1222 COVID-19 vaccine.

This clone was found once. This chain joins TRBV19 and TRBJ2-6; no clear D. The V end lost 5 bases, the J end lost 1 base, and 3 bases lay between the germline ends. CDR1 and CDR2 (germline): LNHDA, SQIVND (reference sequence). This CDR3 region has 13 residues. CDR3 region: CASSPSGANVLTF. CDR3 nucleotide sequence: TGTGCCAGTAGTCCTTCTGGGGCCAACGTCCTGACTTTC.

A few counts support this clone. The CDR3 here is CASKFASGGGETQYF. The CDR3 DNA reads TGCGCCAGCAAATTCGCTAGCGGGGGCGGGGAGACCCAGTACTTC. V and J are TRBV5-1 and TRBJ2-5; 10 bases agree with TRBD2. Germline CDR1 and CDR2: SGHRS and YFSETQ. CDR3 length: 15 amino acids. After removal of 6 bases from V and 5 bases from J, the junction contained 10 bases not matched to a gene.

The chain uses TRBV2 and TRBJ2-1; TRBD2 matches 12 bases. In germline, CDR1 is SNHLY, CDR2 FYNNEI. The CDR3 spans 15 residues. The V and J ends lost 9 bases and 8 bases, in that order; junction bases with no gene match: 11. CDR3 sequence reads: CARGNSGLAGHEQFF. CDR3 DNA: TGTGCCAGGGGAAACTCAGGACTAGCGGGACATGAGCAGTTCTTC. The complete variable domain, with remaining parts taken from reference TRBV2 and TRBJ2-1, reads EPEVTQTPSHQVTQMGQEVILRCVPISNHLYFYWYRQILGQKVEFLVSFYNNEISEKSEIFDDQFSVERPDGSNFTLKIRSTKLEDSAMYFCARGNSGLAGHEQFFGPGTRLTVL.

J is TRBJ2-1 and V is TRBV6-4, with D unclear. The V and J ends lost 2 bases and 3 bases respectively, with 2 bases between them. Germline assignment: CDR1 MRHNA and CDR2 SNTAGT. This CDR3 has 12 amino acids. CDR3 sequence reads: CASSDSYNEQFF. CDR3 DNA sequence: TGTGCCAGCAGTGACAGCTACAATGAGCAGTTCTTC.

The chain recombines TRBV28 with TRBJ2-5; the match to TRBD2 covers 12 bases. Germline V lookup: CDR1 MDHEN, CDR2 SYDVKM. The CDR3 has 17 amino acids. With V trimmed by 5 bases and J by 5 bases, 12 bases remained unmatched. CDR3 sequence: CASSPGTSGRWGETQYF. The CDR3 DNA reads TGTGCCAGCAGTCCCGGGACTAGCGGGCGCTGGGGGGAGACCCAGTACTTC.

This rearrangement joins TRBV7-9 to TRBJ2-7; 7 nucleotides match TRBD2. With 1 base clipped from V and 0 bases from J, the junction kept 3 bases outside the gene matches. The CDR3 has 15 amino acids. CDR1 and CDR2 (germline): SEHNR, FQNEAQ (reference sequence). CDR3 in amino acids: CASSLDGGSSYEQYF. The CDR3 region has the DNA TGTGCCAGCAGCTTAGACGGGGGGAGCTCCTACGAGCAGTACTTC.

The chain is built from TRBV10-3 and TRBJ1-2; a possible D gene is TRBD1 (5 bases). V lost 10 bases and J lost 5, with 8 bases in between. The CDR3 loop spans 10 amino acids. CDR1 is ENHRY and CDR2 is SYGVKD in the germline V gene. CDR3 nucleotides: TGTGCCACACAGGAGTATGGCTACACCTTC. Amino acids: CATQEYGYTF.

V is TRBV19 and J is TRBJ2-1; TRBD2 aligns across 13 bases. CDR1 is LNHDA, CDR2 SQIVND, per germline (reference sequence). The CDR3 length is 16 residues. Trimming took 3 bases from V and 7 from J; bases not matched to a gene: 6. CDR3 sequence (DNA): TGTGCCAGTAGTATTACTCGGACTAGCGGGAGTAATGAGCAGTTCTTC. It specifies CASSITRTSGSNEQFF.

J is TRBJ2-1 and V is TRBV7-9, with 7 bases aligning to TRBD2. The V gene end was trimmed by 4 bases and the J gene end by 4 bases; junction bases not matched to a gene: 10. Germline V gene data show CDR1 as SEHNR and CDR2 as FQNEAQ (reference sequence). The CDR3 has 16 amino acids. The CDR3 protein is CASSSGGWGRYNEQFF. The CDR3 DNA reads as TGTGCCAGCAGCTCGGGGGGATGGGGGAGGTACAATGAGCAGTTCTTC.

The gene calls are TRBV19 and TRBJ1-5; D is uncertain. Germline lookup yields CDR1 LNHDA and CDR2 SQIVND (reference sequence). The CDR3 loop spans 15 amino acids. V shed 7 bases and J shed 9 bases, with 22 bases lying between them. The CDR3: CASTPGQAAEGPQHF. CDR3 coding DNA: TGTGCCAGTACCCCCGGGCAAGCAGCGGAAGGGCCCCAGCATTTT.

V and J are TRBV11-2 and TRBJ1-2, with a tentative D call TRBD1 (6 bases). This CDR3 spans 17 amino acids. CDR1 and CDR2 (germline): SGHAT, FQNNGV. Trimming stripped 4 bases from V and 8 bases from J, with 26 bases between. In nucleotides, the CDR3 is TGTGCCAGCAGCTCCCTGGCAGGGGCCCCTGAGGAAAAGGGCTACACCTTC. Protein: CASSSLAGAPEEKGYTF.

The chain employs TRBV4-2 and TRBJ2-1; possible D gene TRBD2, 7 bases. Germline CDR1 and CDR2: LGHNA and YNFKEQ. The CDR3 totals 17 residues. V shed 1 base and J shed 7 bases, with 20 bases lying between them. The CDR3 DNA is TGTGCCAGCAGCCAAGGGCGCGCAGGGGACTATAGGAATGAGCAGTTCTTC. Encoded protein: CASSQGRAGDYRNEQFF.

The rearrangement links TRBV29-1 to TRBJ1-1, with D unresolved. V was cut by 1 base and J by 3 bases, with 15 bases left in between. Germline V gene data show CDR1 as SQVTM and CDR2 as ANQGSEA. The length of the CDR3 is 15 residues. The DNA of the CDR3 is TGCAGCGTTGAAGGGACCGCCAACGGGGACACTGAAGCTTTCTTT. Its translation: CSVEGTANGDTEAFF.

The gene calls are TRBV7-9 and TRBJ1-6; 11 nucleotides agree with TRBD1. After removal of 3 bases from V and 8 bases from J, the junction contained 3 bases not matched to a gene. The CDR3 is 15 amino acids. From germline, CDR1 is SEHNR and CDR2 FQNEAQ (reference sequence). CDR3 in amino acids: CASSLTGQGDSPLHF. The CDR3 DNA sequence: TGTGCCAGCAGCTTGACGGGACAGGGGGATTCACCCCTCCACTTT.

The chain has TRBV11-3 and TRBJ2-3, with TRBD2 matching 10 bases. The CDR3 contains 17 residues. The J segment lost 2 bases and the V segment lost 1 base, leaving 6 bases of the junction unmatched. Germline V gene sequence: CDR1 SGHNT, CDR2 YENEEA. The CDR3 bases are TGTGCCAGCAGCTTAGTTGGGACTAGCGAGATCACAGATACGCAGTATTTT. Translation gives CASSLVGTSEITDTQYF.

The chain carries TRBV7-2 and TRBJ1-1; D not resolved. The CDR3 spans 14 residues. Trimming removed 2 bases at V and 1 base at J, with 8 bases between. CDR1 is SGHTA, CDR2 FQGNSA, per germline. CDR3 amino acids: CASSLKGPNTEAFF. The CDR3 region has the DNA TGTGCCAGCAGCTTAAAGGGTCCGAACACTGAAGCTTTCTTT. Full variable domain (remainder filled in from reference TRBV7-2 and TRBJ1-1): GAGVSQSPSNKVTEKGKDVELRCDPISGHTALYWYRQSLGQGLEFLIYFQGNSAPDKSGLPSDRFSAERTGGSVSTLTIQRTQQEDSAVYLCASSLKGPNTEAFFGQGTRLTVV.

The chain recombines TRBV11-3 with TRBJ1-1; 7 bases line up with TRBD1. The V gene's germline CDR1 is SGHNT and CDR2 YENEEA. J gave up 12 bases and V 0 bases, and 16 bases lay outside the gene matches. There are 16 residues in the CDR3. The CDR3 here is CASSLDGRGGQDRTFF. DNA for the CDR3: TGTGCCAGCAGCTTAGATGGTAGGGGAGGACAGGACAGAACTTTCTTT. The full variable domain, with the rest looked up from reference TRBV11-3 and TRBJ1-1, is EAGVVQSPRYKIIEKKQPVAFWCNPISGHNTLYWYLQNLGQGPELLIRYENEEAVDDSQLPKDRFSAERLKGVDSTLKIQPAELGDSAVYLCASSLDGRGGQDRTFFGQGTRLTVV.

This clone came up once. The V call is TRBV7-2, the J call TRBJ2-2; D is unresolved. Germline values: CDR1 SGHTA, CDR2 FQGNSA. The CDR3 totals 15 residues. V was cut by 1 base and J by 4 bases, with 10 bases left in between. CDR3 amino acids: CASSLGGEATGELFF. As DNA, the CDR3 is TGTGCCAGCAGCTTAGGGGGTGAGGCCACCGGGGAGCTGTTTTTT.

The chain employs TRBV30 and TRBJ2-3, with a possible D match to TRBD2 (6 bases). The V end lost 0 bases, the J end lost 3 bases, and 16 bases lay between the germline ends. The germline V gene encodes CDR1 GTSNPN and CDR2 SVGIG (reference sequence). The CDR3 totals 16 residues. The CDR3 nucleotides are TGTGCCTGGAGTGTTTACGTCCGGGGGTGGACAGATACGCAGTATTTT. It yields the protein CAWSVYVRGWTDTQYF.